This T cell receptor beta chain was captured by sequencing in a study of blood T cells in healthy people across ages. A second PCR, run for about 6 to 11 cycles, used a sample-barcoded 5' primer plus a J-beta primer mix. MiXCR, run by TCRdb on the 5' RACE reads, gives a single entry per CDR3 protein. The sample shows about 780,000 distinct CDR3 sequences, around half of them seen only once. The table lists this clonotype with a few counts. Germline CDR1 SEHNR, CDR2 FQNEAQ (reference sequence). The CDR3 is 16 amino acids. Unmatched junction bases numbered 3, after V lost 1 base and J lost 1 base. The sequenced sample consisted of blood. This sequence was found in an elderly man in good health. This chain uses TRBV7-9 with TRBJ2-7; 11 bases are shared with TRBD1. The CDR3 DNA is TGTGCCAGCAGCTTAGGGACAGGGGGCCCATCCTACGAGCAGTACTTC. It yields the protein CASSLGTGGPSYEQYF.